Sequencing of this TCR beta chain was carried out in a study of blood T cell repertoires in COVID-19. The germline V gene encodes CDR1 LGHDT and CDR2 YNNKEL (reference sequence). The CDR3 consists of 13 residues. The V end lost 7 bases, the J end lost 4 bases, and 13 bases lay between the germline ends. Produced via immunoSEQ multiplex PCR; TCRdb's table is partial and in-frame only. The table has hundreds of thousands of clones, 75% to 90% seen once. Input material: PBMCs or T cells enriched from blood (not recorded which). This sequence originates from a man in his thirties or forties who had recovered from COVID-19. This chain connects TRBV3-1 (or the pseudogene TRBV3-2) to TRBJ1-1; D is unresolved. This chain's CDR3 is CASTKEGITEAFF. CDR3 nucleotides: TGTGCCAGCACAAAGGAGGGAATCACTGAAGCTTTCTTT.